These T cell receptor beta chains were read from a single sample in a study of blood T cell repertoires in COVID-19. The protocol was immunoSEQ multiplex PCR, while the TCRdb copy is restricted to in-frame clones and leaves out a portion. The table includes under 250,000 clones, about 86% detected once. The sequencing input was peripheral blood. Receptor source: a middle-aged man with active or convalescent COVID-19. Each CDR3 is given with its conserved first and last residue. A D gene is named only where the DNA matches it firmly. Not every row has a clone size; where given, it reads once, few, many or a size class.

clone size: NA
V gene: TRBV25-1
D gene: TRBD2
J gene: TRBJ2-1
CDR3 protein: CASSELAGEPRNEQFF
CDR3 DNA: TGTGCCAGCAGTGAGCTAGCGGGAGAACCCAGGAATGAGCAGTTCTTC

clone size: NA
V gene: TRBV4-1
D gene: NA
J gene: TRBJ1-4
CDR3 protein: CASSRQPATNEKLFF
CDR3 DNA: TGCGCCAGCAGCCGACAACCTGCAACTAATGAAAAACTGTTTTTT

clone size: NA
V gene: TRBV7-8
D gene: NA
J gene: TRBJ1-5
CDR3 protein: CASSLPFLVLRKPQHF
CDR3 DNA: TGTGCCAGCAGCCTCCCGTTTTTGGTCTTGAGGAAGCCCCAGCATTTT

clone size: NA
V gene: TRBV19
D gene: NA
J gene: TRBJ1-1
CDR3 protein: CACGPGMNTEAFF
CDR3 DNA: TGTGCCTGCGGGCCGGGGATGAACACTGAAGCTTTCTTT

clone size: NA
V gene: TRBV11-3
D gene: TRBD1
J gene: TRBJ1-1
CDR3 protein: CASSLDRRPNTEAFF
CDR3 DNA: TGTGCCAGCAGCTTGGACAGGCGGCCGAACACTGAAGCTTTCTTT

clone size: NA
V gene: TRBV6-1
D gene: NA
J gene: TRBJ2-6
CDR3 protein: CASSGPPVGGGANVLTF
CDR3 DNA: TGTGCCAGCAGTGGACCTCCGGTGGGAGGTGGGGCCAACGTCCTGACTTTC

clone size: once
V gene: TRBV18
D gene: NA
J gene: TRBJ1-5
CDR3 protein: CASSPSGSGDNQPQHF
CDR3 DNA: TGTGCCAGCTCACCTTCCGGCTCCGGGGACAATCAGCCCCAGCATTTT

clone size: NA
V gene: TRBV10-3
D gene: NA
J gene: TRBJ1-5
CDR3 protein: CAISERTGNQPQHF
CDR3 DNA: TGTGCCATCAGTGAGAGGACAGGCAATCAGCCCCAGCATTTT

clone size: few
V gene: TRBV24-1
D gene: NA
J gene: TRBJ1-2
CDR3 protein: CATSDPGQGYGYTF
CDR3 DNA: TGTGCCACCAGTGACCCCGGGCAGGGCTATGGCTACACCTTC

clone size: few
V gene: TRBV12-3/TRBV12-4
D gene: NA
J gene: TRBJ1-5
CDR3 protein: CASSLNQLQPQHF
CDR3 DNA: TGTGCCAGCAGTTTAAACCAACTTCAGCCCCAGCATTTT

clone size: NA
V gene: TRBV7-9
D gene: NA
J gene: TRBJ1-1
CDR3 protein: CASSRTGGRDSEAFF
CDR3 DNA: TGTGCCAGCAGCCGAACCGGGGGGCGGGACTCTGAAGCTTTCTTT

clone size: NA
V gene: TRBV6-5
D gene: NA
J gene: TRBJ1-1
CDR3 protein: CASRLDSSLTEAFF
CDR3 DNA: TGTGCCAGCAGATTGGACAGTTCTCTCACTGAAGCTTTCTTT

clone size: NA
V gene: TRBV7-9
D gene: NA
J gene: TRBJ1-2
CDR3 protein: CASSLHEKDYGYTF
CDR3 DNA: TGTGCCAGCAGCTTACACGAGAAAGACTATGGCTACACCTTC

clone size: NA
V gene: TRBV10-2
D gene: NA
J gene: TRBJ1-2
CDR3 protein: CASSEAEYGYTF
CDR3 DNA: TGCGCCAGCAGTGAAGCGGAGTATGGCTACACCTTC

clone size: NA
V gene: TRBV2
D gene: NA
J gene: TRBJ2-5
CDR3 protein: CASREVQETQYF
CDR3 DNA: TGTGCCAGCAGGGAGGTACAAGAGACCCAGTACTTC

clone size: NA
V gene: TRBV3-1/TRBV3-2
D gene: NA
J gene: TRBJ1-2
CDR3 protein: CASSQSTSFLYGYTF
CDR3 DNA: TGTGCCAGCAGCCAATCAACCAGTTTTCTCTATGGCTACACCTTC

clone size: NA
V gene: TRBV14
D gene: TRBD2
J gene: TRBJ2-3
CDR3 protein: CASSTVGTRFTDTQYF
CDR3 DNA: TGTGCCAGCTCCACCGTTGGGACTAGGTTCACAGATACGCAGTATTTT

clone size: NA
V gene: TRBV7-9
D gene: NA
J gene: TRBJ1-2
CDR3 protein: CASSLGGSDGYTF
CDR3 DNA: TGTGCCAGCAGCCTGGGGGGGAGCGACGGCTACACCTTC

clone size: NA
V gene: TRBV25-1
D gene: NA
J gene: TRBJ1-2
CDR3 protein: CASSGAGDYGYTF
CDR3 DNA: TGTGCCAGCAGTGGGGCAGGGGACTATGGCTACACCTTC

clone size: NA
V gene: TRBV2
D gene: NA
J gene: TRBJ1-5
CDR3 protein: CASNNQGPAGQPQHF
CDR3 DNA: TGTGCCAGCAACAATCAGGGTCCCGCAGGGCAGCCCCAGCATTTT

clone size: NA
V gene: TRBV19
D gene: NA
J gene: TRBJ1-6
CDR3 protein: CASSVQYNSPLHF
CDR3 DNA: TGTGCCAGTAGTGTACAGTATAATTCACCCCTCCACTTT

clone size: NA
V gene: TRBV24-1
D gene: NA
J gene: TRBJ2-5
CDR3 protein: CATSDSDKQETQYF
CDR3 DNA: TGTGCCACCAGTGATTCTGACAAACAAGAGACCCAGTACTTC

clone size: NA
V gene: TRBV24-1
D gene: NA
J gene: TRBJ2-2
CDR3 protein: CATSDPDSTGELFF
CDR3 DNA: TGTGCCACCAGTGACCCGGACAGCACCGGGGAGCTGTTTTTT

clone size: few
V gene: TRBV30
D gene: TRBD1
J gene: TRBJ2-5
CDR3 protein: CAWNRQGETQYF
CDR3 DNA: TGTGCCTGGAATAGACAGGGGGAGACCCAGTACTTC